This is a list of T cell receptor beta chains from one sample in a study of cytomegalovirus exposure and HLA in healthy donors. Profiling relied on immunoSEQ multiplex PCR, and the TCRdb table lists in-frame clones only, not all of them. Among 130,000 or so clones, roughly 8.8% were seen once, and the ten largest hold roughly 6.4%. The sample was PBMCs. The origin of the receptors is a woman aged 40 to 50 in good health and CMV-seropositive. The CDR3 runs from the conserved cysteine through the conserved F or W. The D gene is left open where the match is weak. Not all rows give a size; the values are once, few, many and, for expanded clones, a class.

J gene: TRBJ2-5
clone size: -
V gene: TRBV6-5
D gene: TRBD1
CDR3 DNA: TGTGCCAGCAGTTTGACAGGGGGGGAAGAGACCCAGTACTTC
CDR3 protein: CASSLTGGEETQYF

J gene: TRBJ1-4
clone size: -
V gene: TRBV5-1
D gene: TRBD1
CDR3 DNA: TGCGCCAGCAGCATCACCGGGACAGGGGACGAAAAACTGTTTTTT
CDR3 protein: CASSITGTGDEKLFF

J gene: TRBJ1-5
clone size: -
V gene: TRBV19
D gene: -
CDR3 DNA: TGTGCCAGTCTTTCCGATGGGGGGGTTGGCTTCAATCAGCCCCAGCATTTT
CDR3 protein: CASLSDGGVGFNQPQHF

J gene: TRBJ1-6
clone size: few
V gene: TRBV2
D gene: TRBD1
CDR3 DNA: TGTGCCAGCACCCTCACCGGACAGGTTTATAATTCACCCCTCCACTTT
CDR3 protein: CASTLTGQVYNSPLHF

J gene: TRBJ2-2
clone size: -
V gene: TRBV7-7
D gene: -
CDR3 DNA: TGTGCCAGCAGCTTACGGGGTACCGGGGAGCTGTTTTTT
CDR3 protein: CASSLRGTGELFF

J gene: TRBJ1-2
clone size: few
V gene: TRBV19
D gene: TRBD1
CDR3 DNA: TGTGCCAGTAGTATCAACGACAGGGTGCGCCTCTATGGCTACACCTTC
CDR3 protein: CASSINDRVRLYGYTF

J gene: TRBJ2-1
clone size: -
V gene: TRBV9
D gene: TRBD2
CDR3 DNA: TGTGCCAGCAGCGTAGATGGCGGGGGTACCTACAATGAGCAGTTCTTC
CDR3 protein: CASSVDGGGTYNEQFF

J gene: TRBJ2-7
clone size: -
V gene: TRBV12-2
D gene: -
CDR3 DNA: TGTGCAAGTCGCTTAGAGGTGGGTGAAGGACAGGGTGGCCCTCTATACGAGCAGTACTTC
CDR3 protein: CASRLEVGEGQGGPLYEQYF

J gene: TRBJ1-2
clone size: -
V gene: TRBV25-1
D gene: -
CDR3 DNA: TGTGCCAGCAGGGAATATCGCGGCTCCGGGTGGGGCTACACCTTC
CDR3 protein: CASREYRGSGWGYTF

J gene: TRBJ2-1
clone size: -
V gene: TRBV9
D gene: TRBD2
CDR3 DNA: TGTGCCAGCAGCGTGGGTAGCGGGGGGGCCTACAATGAGCAGTTCTTC
CDR3 protein: CASSVGSGGAYNEQFF

J gene: TRBJ2-5
clone size: few
V gene: TRBV5-1
D gene: -
CDR3 DNA: TGCGCCAGCAGCCCCGGGGGAGTCGGCGAGACCCAGTACTTC
CDR3 protein: CASSPGGVGETQYF

J gene: TRBJ1-2
clone size: few
V gene: TRBV5-4
D gene: TRBD1
CDR3 DNA: TGTGCCAGCAGTGGGGGACAGGGCAACAAATATGGCTACACCTTC
CDR3 protein: CASSGGQGNKYGYTF

J gene: TRBJ2-7
clone size: few
V gene: TRBV6-5
D gene: -
CDR3 DNA: TGTGCCAGCAGTTCCCACCCAGGGGCCTACGAGCAGTACTTC
CDR3 protein: CASSSHPGAYEQYF

J gene: TRBJ2-7
clone size: few
V gene: TRBV9
D gene: TRBD2
CDR3 DNA: TGTGCCAGCAGCGGTACAACTAGCGGGGGGGCCTACGAGCAGTACTTC
CDR3 protein: CASSGTTSGGAYEQYF

J gene: TRBJ2-2
clone size: few
V gene: TRBV19
D gene: TRBD1
CDR3 DNA: TGTGCCAGTAGCGCTGGACAGGCCCGGGACACCGGGGAGCTGTTTTTT
CDR3 protein: CASSAGQARDTGELFF

J gene: TRBJ2-3
clone size: few
V gene: TRBV7-2
D gene: TRBD2
CDR3 DNA: TGTGCCAGCAGCTCCGCGGGGGCTAGCGGGGGCCCACCCCTAAATACGCAGTATTTT
CDR3 protein: CASSSAGASGGPPLNTQYF

J gene: TRBJ1-2
clone size: -
V gene: TRBV4-1
D gene: TRBD1
CDR3 DNA: TGCGCCAGCAGCCAGAATATGGGACAGGGGGTAGAAGGCTACACCTTC
CDR3 protein: CASSQNMGQGVEGYTF

J gene: TRBJ2-3
clone size: -
V gene: TRBV5-1
D gene: -
CDR3 DNA: TGCGCCAGCAGCACCGCCCCGACAGCTTTGAGCACAGATACGCAGTATTTT
CDR3 protein: CASSTAPTALSTDTQYF

J gene: TRBJ1-6
clone size: -
V gene: TRBV2
D gene: TRBD1
CDR3 DNA: TGTGCCAGCAGAGGGACAGGGTATTCACCCCTCCACTTT
CDR3 protein: CASRGTGYSPLHF

J gene: TRBJ1-5
clone size: few
V gene: TRBV19
D gene: -
CDR3 DNA: TGTGCCAGTAGTTCCCAGGTGGGCAATCAGCCCCAGCATTTT
CDR3 protein: CASSSQVGNQPQHF

J gene: TRBJ2-7
clone size: -
V gene: TRBV19
D gene: -
CDR3 DNA: TGTGCCAGTAGTACCCTAATCTACTACGAGCAGTACTTC
CDR3 protein: CASSTLIYYEQYF

J gene: TRBJ1-6
clone size: few
V gene: TRBV5-1
D gene: -
CDR3 DNA: TGCGCCAGCAGCCCCTGGACACCTAATAATTCACCCCTCCACTTT
CDR3 protein: CASSPWTPNNSPLHF

J gene: TRBJ1-1
clone size: few
V gene: TRBV27
D gene: -
CDR3 DNA: TGTGCCAGCAGTCAAGGACAGGAAGCTTTCTTT
CDR3 protein: CASSQGQEAFF

J gene: TRBJ2-3
clone size: -
V gene: TRBV7-2
D gene: -
CDR3 DNA: TGTGCCAGCAGCTTAAGGGTGGGGGGGCTCACAGATACGCAGTATTTT
CDR3 protein: CASSLRVGGLTDTQYF

J gene: TRBJ2-7
clone size: few
V gene: TRBV6-5
D gene: -
CDR3 DNA: TGTGCCAGCAGTTACTCGGGGGGCGAGCAGTACTTC
CDR3 protein: CASSYSGGEQYF

J gene: TRBJ2-3
clone size: few
V gene: TRBV5-1
D gene: TRBD2
CDR3 DNA: TGCGCCAGCAGCTTACTAGCGGATACGCAGTATTTT
CDR3 protein: CASSLLADTQYF

J gene: TRBJ1-1
clone size: -
V gene: TRBV18
D gene: -
CDR3 DNA: TGTGCCAGCTCACCACGGATTGGCGGCACTGAAGCTTTCTTT
CDR3 protein: CASSPRIGGTEAFF

J gene: TRBJ2-7
clone size: -
V gene: TRBV5-1
D gene: -
CDR3 DNA: TGCGCCAGCAGCTTCGGAGTCCGAGTAAATGACGAGCAGTACTTC
CDR3 protein: CASSFGVRVNDEQYF

J gene: TRBJ2-2
clone size: few
V gene: TRBV6-1
D gene: -
CDR3 DNA: TGTGCCAGCAGTGATATACAGAACACCGGGGAGCTGTTTTTT
CDR3 protein: CASSDIQNTGELFF

J gene: TRBJ1-5
clone size: -
V gene: TRBV2
D gene: -
CDR3 DNA: TGTGCCAGCAACCTTCTCAGGGGAGGCAATCAGCCCCAGCATTTT
CDR3 protein: CASNLLRGGNQPQHF

J gene: TRBJ2-7
clone size: -
V gene: TRBV2
D gene: -
CDR3 DNA: TGTGCCAGCAGGAGGGAACCATCTAGCTACGAGCAGTACTTC
CDR3 protein: CASRREPSSYEQYF

J gene: TRBJ1-6
clone size: -
V gene: TRBV2
D gene: TRBD1
CDR3 DNA: TGTGCCAGCAGCCCACAGGGGTTTTATAATTCACCCCTCCACTTT
CDR3 protein: CASSPQGFYNSPLHF

J gene: TRBJ2-2
clone size: few
V gene: TRBV9
D gene: TRBD2
CDR3 DNA: TGTGCCAGCAGCGTAGGAGCTATAGCGGGGGCCCAAACCGGGGAGCTGTTTTTT
CDR3 protein: CASSVGAIAGAQTGELFF

J gene: TRBJ1-5
clone size: -
V gene: TRBV19
D gene: -
CDR3 DNA: TGTGCCAGTGTAGGCACAGCCCCGAGCAATCAGCCCCAGCATTTT
CDR3 protein: CASVGTAPSNQPQHF

J gene: TRBJ2-3
clone size: -
V gene: TRBV19
D gene: -
CDR3 DNA: TGTGCCAGTAGTATAGCCAGGGGCACAGATACGCAGTATTTT
CDR3 protein: CASSIARGTDTQYF

J gene: TRBJ2-7
clone size: few
V gene: TRBV7-9
D gene: -
CDR3 DNA: TGTGCCAGCAGCAGTCAGGCAGTCGAAACTGGCGAGCAGTACTTC
CDR3 protein: CASSSQAVETGEQYF

J gene: TRBJ2-2
clone size: -
V gene: TRBV5-6
D gene: -
CDR3 DNA: TGTGCCAGCAGCTTGGGCCAGGGGATTTATCTCGCCGGGGAGCTGTTTTTT
CDR3 protein: CASSLGQGIYLAGELFF

J gene: TRBJ1-1
clone size: few
V gene: TRBV29-1
D gene: -
CDR3 DNA: TGCAGCGTTGAATTACGGGGGGCCTCGGGAACTGAAGCTTTCTTT
CDR3 protein: CSVELRGASGTEAFF

J gene: TRBJ2-3
clone size: many
V gene: TRBV7-9
D gene: -
CDR3 DNA: TGTGCCAGCAGCCTCTCAGGGGTGGATACGCAGTATTTT
CDR3 protein: CASSLSGVDTQYF

J gene: TRBJ1-5
clone size: few
V gene: TRBV7-2
D gene: -
CDR3 DNA: TGTGCCAGCAGCTTTCCCCGGGGGGGAGCCCTGAATCAGCCCCAGCATTTT
CDR3 protein: CASSFPRGGALNQPQHF

J gene: TRBJ2-1
clone size: few
V gene: TRBV7-2
D gene: -
CDR3 DNA: TGTGCCAGCAGCTCGATCGTCCTCGGGGAGCAGTTCTTC
CDR3 protein: CASSSIVLGEQFF

J gene: TRBJ2-1
clone size: -
V gene: TRBV6-6
D gene: -
CDR3 DNA: TGTGCCAGCAATCCGACATTGGCGAACAATGAGCAGTTCTTC
CDR3 protein: CASNPTLANNEQFF

J gene: TRBJ2-3
clone size: -
V gene: TRBV2
D gene: TRBD2
CDR3 DNA: TGTGCCAGCAGTGGGCCTGGGGGGGGCACAGATACGCAGTATTTT
CDR3 protein: CASSGPGGGTDTQYF

J gene: TRBJ1-2
clone size: -
V gene: TRBV7-9
D gene: TRBD1
CDR3 DNA: TGTGCCGGCAGCTTAGAGGGACAGGGTCGTGGCTACACCTTC
CDR3 protein: CAGSLEGQGRGYTF

J gene: TRBJ2-7
clone size: -
V gene: TRBV5-1
D gene: -
CDR3 DNA: TGCGCCAGCAGGGGACACCCCGACCTTAGCGAGCAGTACTTC
CDR3 protein: CASRGHPDLSEQYF

J gene: TRBJ2-5
clone size: -
V gene: TRBV5-4
D gene: -
CDR3 DNA: TGTGCCAGCAGCCTGCAAGGGACTCAAGAGACCCAGTACTTC
CDR3 protein: CASSLQGTQETQYF

J gene: TRBJ2-1
clone size: few
V gene: TRBV11-2
D gene: TRBD2
CDR3 DNA: TGTGCCAGCAGCCAACAGACTAGCGGGGGGCAGAATGAGCAGTTCTTC
CDR3 protein: CASSQQTSGGQNEQFF

J gene: TRBJ2-2
clone size: few
V gene: TRBV28
D gene: -
CDR3 DNA: TGTGCCAGCAGTGAATACGGAGTCTCAGCCGGGGAGCTGTTTTTT
CDR3 protein: CASSEYGVSAGELFF

J gene: TRBJ1-6
clone size: few
V gene: TRBV7-9
D gene: -
CDR3 DNA: TGTGCCAGCAGCCAGACAGATCATCATAATTCACCCCTCCACTTT
CDR3 protein: CASSQTDHHNSPLHF

J gene: TRBJ2-1
clone size: few
V gene: TRBV18
D gene: -
CDR3 DNA: TGTGCCAGCTCACCACGTGACACGTTCTCAAAGAGCTCCTACAATGAGCAGTTCTTC
CDR3 protein: CASSPRDTFSKSSYNEQFF

J gene: TRBJ1-2
clone size: few
V gene: TRBV2
D gene: TRBD1
CDR3 DNA: TGTGCCAGCAGTGTAGGACAGGGGAGGGACTATGGCTACACCTTC
CDR3 protein: CASSVGQGRDYGYTF

J gene: TRBJ1-1
clone size: -
V gene: TRBV18
D gene: TRBD1
CDR3 DNA: TGTGCCAGCTCACCCCAAAGGGGGCGGGCTGAAGCTTTCTTT
CDR3 protein: CASSPQRGRAEAFF

J gene: TRBJ1-4
clone size: -
V gene: TRBV7-9
D gene: -
CDR3 DNA: TGTGCCAGCAGCCCCTCCCGGGGGAATGAAAAACTGTTTTTT
CDR3 protein: CASSPSRGNEKLFF

J gene: TRBJ2-5
clone size: -
V gene: TRBV10-3
D gene: -
CDR3 DNA: TGTGCCATCAGTGAAGGGGTAGAGACCCAGTACTTC
CDR3 protein: CAISEGVETQYF

J gene: TRBJ1-3
clone size: -
V gene: TRBV5-1
D gene: -
CDR3 DNA: TGCGCCAGCAGCTTGGGGCAGGGCACGTCTGGAAACACCATATATTTT
CDR3 protein: CASSLGQGTSGNTIYF

J gene: TRBJ2-3
clone size: -
V gene: TRBV7-9
D gene: -
CDR3 DNA: TGTGCCAGCAGCTTAGCGCTCCGGGGAGACACAGATACGCAGTATTTT
CDR3 protein: CASSLALRGDTDTQYF

J gene: TRBJ1-5
clone size: -
V gene: TRBV2
D gene: -
CDR3 DNA: TGTGCCAGCAGTTGGTACGGGAATCAGCCCCAGCATTTT
CDR3 protein: CASSWYGNQPQHF

J gene: TRBJ1-2
clone size: -
V gene: TRBV9
D gene: TRBD1
CDR3 DNA: TGTGCCAGCAGCCCCCATTTAGTGACAGGGGGAGTCGGAGTCGGCGACTATGGCTACACCTTC
CDR3 protein: CASSPHLVTGGVGVGDYGYTF